This TCR beta chain stems from a study of CD8 T cells in ankylosing spondylitis. The study's findings and limits: Peripheral blood samples showed relatively rare disease-linked clones, and these clones were CD8+. Clones tied to disease were said to be significantly enriched in matched ankylosing spondylitis synovial fluid. Ankylosing spondylitis blood appeared to be characterized by a TCR beta motif of under ten highly homologous variants.

This clonotype occurred many times. What it binds is unknown. V lost 3 bases and J lost 5, with 13 bases in between. CDR1 is SQVTM, CDR2 ANQGSEA, per germline. There are 14 residues in the CDR3. Quantitative molecular-barcoded 5'-RACE generated the TCR beta libraries. MiXCR was run by TCRdb on the 5' RACE reads, yielding one entry per CDR3 protein. The table includes roughly 64,000 distinct CDR3 sequences, about 6.2% detected once. The chain combines TRBV29-1 with TRBJ2-2, with a possible D match to TRBD1 (6 bases). The TCR originated in a male donor with ankylosing spondylitis. Sequencing was performed on synovial fluid, either unsorted or a sorted T cell fraction (not recorded which). In DNA form, the CDR3 reads TGCAGCGTTGAGAGGGGGTGGGGGACCGGGGAGCTGTTTTTT. Translating gives CSVERGWGTGELFF.